Each of the 3 T cell receptor beta chains below was sequenced from the same sample in a study of blood T cell repertoires in COVID-19. Here immunoSEQ multiplex PCR was the method, and the copy in TCRdb shows in-frame clones only, minus some. The data show some 87,000 clones, with about 92% seen just once and about 5.9% held by the top ten. The sequenced sample consisted of peripheral blood. The origin of the receptors is a woman aged 60-75 years with active COVID-19.

V is TRBV6-5 and J is TRBJ1-1; 8 bases map to TRBD1. V lost 3 bases to trimming and J lost 5 bases; unmatched junction nucleotides: 5. Germline V gives CDR1 MNHEY, CDR2 SVGAGI. This CDR3 is 14 amino acids long. The CDR3 reads CASSYGQGGTEAFF. The CDR3 nucleotides read TGTGCCAGCAGTTATGGACAGGGAGGGACTGAAGCTTTCTTT.

The rearrangement joins TRBV19 to TRBJ1-2; 8 positions match TRBD1. Trimming at V came to 0 bases and at J to 4 bases, leaving 1 base not matched to a gene. This CDR3 contains 14 residues. Germline CDR1 and CDR2: LNHDA and SQIVND (reference sequence). This CDR3 is CASSIDRGLYGYTF. The CDR3 region has the DNA TGTGCCAGTAGTATAGACAGGGGGCTCTATGGCTACACCTTC. Together with reference TRBV19 and TRBJ1-2, the CDR3 gives the full variable domain: DGGITQSPKYLFRKEGQNVTLSCEQNLNHDAMYWYRQDPGQGLRLIYYSQIVNDFQKGDIAEGYSVSREKKESFPLTVTSAQKNPTAFYLCASSIDRGLYGYTFGSGTRLTVV.

The V gene is TRBV19, the J gene TRBJ1-2, with no clear D. Germline CDR1 reads LNHDA; CDR2 reads SQIVND (reference sequence). The length of the CDR3 is 15 residues. The V end was cut by 5 bases, the J end by 8 bases, with 21 bases between. The CDR3 spells CASSSGRRVTGGYTF. CDR3 nucleotide sequence: TGTGCCAGTAGTTCGGGGAGGAGGGTAACGGGAGGCTACACCTTC.